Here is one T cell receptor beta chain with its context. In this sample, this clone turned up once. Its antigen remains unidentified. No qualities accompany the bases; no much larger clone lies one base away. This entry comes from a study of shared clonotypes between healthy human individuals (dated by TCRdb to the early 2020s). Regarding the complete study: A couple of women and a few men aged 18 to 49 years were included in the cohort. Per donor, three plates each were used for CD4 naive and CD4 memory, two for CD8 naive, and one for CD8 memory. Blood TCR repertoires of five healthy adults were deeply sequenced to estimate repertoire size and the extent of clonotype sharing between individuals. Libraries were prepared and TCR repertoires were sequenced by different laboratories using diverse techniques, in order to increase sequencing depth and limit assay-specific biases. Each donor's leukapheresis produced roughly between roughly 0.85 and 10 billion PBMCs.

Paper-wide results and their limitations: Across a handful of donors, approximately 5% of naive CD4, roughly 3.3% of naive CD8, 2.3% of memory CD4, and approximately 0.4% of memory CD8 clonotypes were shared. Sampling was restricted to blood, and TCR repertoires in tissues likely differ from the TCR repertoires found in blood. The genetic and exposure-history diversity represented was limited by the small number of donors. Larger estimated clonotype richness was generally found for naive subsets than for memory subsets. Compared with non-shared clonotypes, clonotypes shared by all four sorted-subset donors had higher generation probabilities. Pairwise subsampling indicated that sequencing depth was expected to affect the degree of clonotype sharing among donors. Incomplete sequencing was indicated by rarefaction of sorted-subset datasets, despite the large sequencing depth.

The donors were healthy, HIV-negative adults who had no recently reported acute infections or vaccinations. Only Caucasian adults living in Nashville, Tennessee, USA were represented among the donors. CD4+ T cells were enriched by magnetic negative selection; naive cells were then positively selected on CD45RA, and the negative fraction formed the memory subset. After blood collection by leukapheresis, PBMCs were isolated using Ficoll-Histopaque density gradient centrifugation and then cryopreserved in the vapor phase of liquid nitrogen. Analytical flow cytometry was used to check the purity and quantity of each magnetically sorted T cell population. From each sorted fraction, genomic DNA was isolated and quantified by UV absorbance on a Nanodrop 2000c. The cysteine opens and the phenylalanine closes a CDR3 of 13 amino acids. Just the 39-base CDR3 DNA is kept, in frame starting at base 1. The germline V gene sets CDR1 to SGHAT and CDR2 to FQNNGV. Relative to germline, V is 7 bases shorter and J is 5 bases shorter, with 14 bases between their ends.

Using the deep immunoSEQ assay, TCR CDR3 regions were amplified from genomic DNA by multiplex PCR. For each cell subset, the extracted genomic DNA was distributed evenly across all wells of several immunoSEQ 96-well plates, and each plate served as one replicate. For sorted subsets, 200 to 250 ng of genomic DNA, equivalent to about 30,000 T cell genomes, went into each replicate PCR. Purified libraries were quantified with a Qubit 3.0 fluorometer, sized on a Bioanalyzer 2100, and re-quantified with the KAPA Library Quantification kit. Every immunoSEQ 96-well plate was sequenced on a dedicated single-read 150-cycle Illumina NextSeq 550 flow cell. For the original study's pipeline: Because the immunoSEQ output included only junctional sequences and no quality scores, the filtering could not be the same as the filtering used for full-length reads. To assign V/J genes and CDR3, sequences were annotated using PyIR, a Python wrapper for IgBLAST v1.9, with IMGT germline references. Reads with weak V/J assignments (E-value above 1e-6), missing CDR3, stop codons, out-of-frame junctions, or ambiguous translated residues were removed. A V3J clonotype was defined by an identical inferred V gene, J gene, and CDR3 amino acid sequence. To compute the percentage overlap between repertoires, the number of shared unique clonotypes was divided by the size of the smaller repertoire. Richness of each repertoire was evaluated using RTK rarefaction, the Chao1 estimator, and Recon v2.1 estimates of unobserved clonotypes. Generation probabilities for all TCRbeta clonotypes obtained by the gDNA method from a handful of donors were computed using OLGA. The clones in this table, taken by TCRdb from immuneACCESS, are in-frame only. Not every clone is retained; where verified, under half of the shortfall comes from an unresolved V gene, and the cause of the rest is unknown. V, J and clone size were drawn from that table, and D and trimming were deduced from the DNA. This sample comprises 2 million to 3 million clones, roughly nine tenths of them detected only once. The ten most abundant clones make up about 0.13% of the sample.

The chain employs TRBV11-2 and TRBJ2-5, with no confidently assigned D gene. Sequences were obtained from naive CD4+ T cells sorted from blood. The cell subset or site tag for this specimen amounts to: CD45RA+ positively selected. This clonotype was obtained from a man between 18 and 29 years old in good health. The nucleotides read TGTGCCAGCAAACACGGTGAGGAGGAGACCCAGTACTTC. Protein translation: CASKHGEEETQYF. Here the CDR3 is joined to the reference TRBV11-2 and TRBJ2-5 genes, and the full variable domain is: EAGVAQSPRYKIIEKRQSVAFWCNPISGHATLYWYQQILGQGPKLLIQFQNNGVVDDSQLPKDRFSAERLKGVDSTLKIQPAKLEDSAVYLCASKHGEEETQYFGPGTRLLVL.